Presented here are 18 T cell receptor beta chains from one specimen sequenced in a study of tumor and adjacent non-tumor tissue in lung cancer (dated by TCRdb to 2016 to 2019). The library was produced with multiplex PCR. The reads were generated on an Illumina HiSeq 2500. TCRbeta libraries were built by three rounds of nested PCR using primers (Table S4), following protocols modified from ARM-PCR. TCRdb itself trimmed the public reads at Q25 with fastp, ran MiXCR and retained productive beta chains. When rows share a CDR3 protein, they turn into one entry using the most common DNA and genes. A total of over 110,000 distinct CDR3 sequences appear in this sample, approximately 66% of them only once. The ten top clones hold around a sixth of the sample. Bulk unsorted tissue served as the source for RNA extraction, and RNA quality was assessed using a NanoDrop ND-1000 and an Agilent 2100. Sequenced input: lung tumor tissue. Receptor source: a man aged 55 to 70 with small cell lung cancer.

A few counts support this clonotype. Since a much larger clone is just one base distant, this may be a read error. This chain's CDR3 is CVSTFRSGRLIDYNEQFF. CDR3 sequence (DNA): TGTGTCAGCACGTTTCGGAGTGGTCGTCTGATCGACTACAATGAGCAGTTCTTC. The chain has TRBV6-5 and TRBJ2-1; D is uncertain. The length of the CDR3 is 18 residues. CDR1 and CDR2 (germline): MNHEY, SVGAGI.

The rearrangement uses TRBV20-1 and TRBJ1-2; tentatively, D is TRBD1 (6 bases). The CDR3 has 13 amino acids. V was shortened by 6 bases and J by 7 bases, with 18 bases between the two germline ends. The germline V gene encodes CDR1 DFQATT and CDR2 SNEGSKA (reference sequence). CDR3 sequence reads: CSAQETGRIGYTF. The CDR3 DNA follows: TGCAGTGCCCAAGAGACAGGACGGATTGGCTACACCTTC.

Comment on this clonotype: At one end the junction does not follow the germline gene, possibly because of a read error. V gene TRBV11-2 combines with J gene TRBJ2-6, with D possibly called TRBD1 or TRBD2 (5 bases each). CDR1 is SGHAT and CDR2 is FQNNGV in the germline V gene. This CDR3 spans 15 amino acids. In nucleotides, the CDR3 is TGTACCAGCAGCTTGTCCGGGGATGGGGCCAATGTCCTGACCTTC. Translation: CTSSLSGDGANVLTF.

V usage is TRBV20-1 and J usage is TRBJ2-5; 11 bases are shared with TRBD2. The CDR3 contains 17 residues. Per the germline V gene, CDR1 is DFQATT and CDR2 is SNEGSKA (reference sequence). The CDR3, as DNA: TGCAGCGTTAGAGGGCTAGCGGGAGGTGGCCCCCAAGAGACCCAGTACTTC. Translated, it gives CSVRGLAGGGPQETQYF.

The V and J genes are TRBV5-4 and TRBJ2-5, with D unresolved. CDR1 and CDR2 from the germline V gene are SGHNT and YYREEE (reference sequence). Trimming stripped 0 bases from V and 3 bases from J, with 9 bases between. The CDR3 has 14 residues. The CDR3 sequence is CASSLARSEETQYF. The CDR3 coding sequence is TGTGCCAGCAGCTTGGCCAGGAGCGAAGAGACCCAGTACTTC.

Concerning this clonotype: One end of the junction is discordant with germline, which a read error may explain. This sequence joins TRBV7-8 and TRBJ2-5; weak D call: TRBD2 (6 bases). Germline CDR1 SGHVS, CDR2 FQNEAQ. CDR3 size: 14 residues. CDR3 in DNA: TGTTCCAGCAGCTTATCGGCTAGCGCAGAGACCCAGTACTTC. It yields the protein CSSSLSASAETQYF. Together with reference TRBV7-8 and TRBJ2-5, the CDR3 gives the full variable domain: GAGVSQSPRYKVAKRGQDVALRCDPISGHVSLFWYQQALGQGPEFLTYFQNEAQLDKSGLPSDRFFAERPEGSVSTLKIQRTQQEDSAVYLCSSSLSASAETQYFGPGTRLLVL.

The chain carries TRBV12-3 or TRBV12-4 and TRBJ2-3; TRBD1 matches 7 bases. The CDR3 length is 13 residues. J was trimmed by 4 bases and V by 5 bases; bases with no gene match: 3. CDR3 protein: CASSATGADTQYF. The CDR3 DNA is TGTGCCAGCAGTGCTACAGGGGCAGATACGCAGTATTTT.

There are many counts of this clonotype. V usage is TRBV5-1 and J usage is TRBJ1-6, with a possible D match to TRBD1 (5 bases). The germline V gene encodes CDR1 SGHRS and CDR2 YFSETQ. The CDR3 covers 15 residues. V lost 1 base and J 6 bases, leaving 11 bases between the germline ends. In nucleotides, the CDR3 is TGCGCCAGCAGCTTGCCGGGACGTTCTAATTCACCCCTCCACTTT. It yields the protein CASSLPGRSNSPLHF.

Worth noting for this clonotype: At one end, the junction sequence differs from germline, possibly due to a read error. V is TRBV11-2 and J is TRBJ2-3; no reliable D call. The germline CDR1 and CDR2 sequences are SGHAT and FQNNGV. The CDR3 spans 14 residues. The CDR3 here is CVSSLADETYTQYF. The CDR3 coding sequence is TGTGTCAGCAGCTTGGCGGATGAAACATATACGCAGTATTTT.

A remark on this clonotype: A junction boundary mismatches the germline segment, possibly from a read error. The rearrangement links TRBV4-1 to TRBJ2-5, with D possibly TRBD1 on 6 matching bases. The CDR3 covers 15 residues. The germline gives CDR1 MGHRA, CDR2 YSYEKL. The CDR3 DNA follows: TGCGCCAGCAGCCTATCCTGGGACACGGGAAAGACCCAGCACTTC. Translating it yields CASSLSWDTGKTQHF.

V usage is TRBV11-2 and J usage is TRBJ2-5; D remains unclear. Germline V gene sequence: CDR1 SGHAT, CDR2 FQNNGV. Between the trimmed V and J ends, which lost 4 bases and 4 bases, there was a span of 10 bases. The CDR3 contains 13 residues. CDR3 sequence reads: CASSSALGETQYF. DNA for the CDR3: TGTGCCAGCAGCTCGGCCCTAGGAGAGACCCAGTACTTC. The complete variable domain, with remaining parts taken from reference TRBV11-2 and TRBJ2-5, reads EAGVAQSPRYKIIEKRQSVAFWCNPISGHATLYWYQQILGQGPKLLIQFQNNGVVDDSQLPKDRFSAERLKGVDSTLKIQPAKLEDSAVYLCASSSALGETQYFGPGTRLLVL.

The V gene is TRBV6-1, the J gene TRBJ2-2; the D is unclear. The CDR3 extends over 12 amino acids. CDR1 is MNHNS, CDR2 SASEGT, per germline. V was pared by 6 bases and J by 3 bases, with 5 bases between. As DNA, the CDR3 is TGTGCCAGCAGATGGGACACCGGGGAGCTGTTTTTT. Protein sequence: CASRWDTGELFF.

Concerning this clonotype: With a much larger clone just one base away, this may be a read error. The chain recombines TRBV6-5 with TRBJ1-2; a possible D gene is TRBD1 (6 bases). Germline CDR1 and CDR2: MNHEY and SVGAGI. This CDR3 is 13 amino acids long. V dropped 10 bases and J dropped 4 bases, with 16 bases sitting between them. The CDR3 region is CATLPTGSYGYTF. CDR3 bases: TGTGCCACTCTACCGACAGGTTCCTATGGCTACACCTTC.

A word on this clonotype: A read error may be the cause here, since a much bigger clone is one base away. This chain links TRBV20-1 with TRBJ2-3; 9 nucleotides align to TRBD1. Per the germline V gene, CDR1 is DFQATT and CDR2 is SNEGSKA (reference sequence). CDR3 length: 13 amino acids. DNA of the CDR3: TGCAGTGGAACGGGACAGGGTACAGATACGCATTATTTT. Its protein product is CSGTGQGTDTHYF.

Concerning this clonotype: Just one base apart from a much larger clone, this may be a read error. The chain uses TRBV4-1 and TRBJ2-2; D remains unclear. The germline V gene encodes CDR1 MGHRA and CDR2 YSYEKL. The CDR3 contains 16 residues. The CDR3 DNA is TGCGCCAGCAGCCAGGAACGACACCACCTAACCGAGGAGCTGTTTTTT. It translates to CASSQERHHLTEELFF.

In the case of this clonotype: A much larger clone is a single base away; this may be a read error. The chain uses TRBV6-1 and TRBJ1-5, with D perhaps TRBD1 (6 bases). This CDR3 is 15 amino acids long. Germline V gene data show CDR1 as MNHNS and CDR2 as SASEGT. DNA of the CDR3: TGTGCCGGCAGTTTGAACAGGGATTTCGCACAGCCCCAGCATTTT. This sequence encodes CAGSLNRDFAQPQHF.

V gene TRBV10-3 combines with J gene TRBJ1-2; TRBD1 aligns across 8 bases. CDR1 is ENHRY and CDR2 is SYGVKD in the germline V gene. The junction had 8 bases not matched to a gene; V was cut back by 4 bases and J by 4 bases. CDR3 size: 15 residues. The CDR3 protein is CAISGDAGTGYGYTF. CDR3 nucleotides: TGTGCCATCAGTGGAGACGCCGGGACAGGCTATGGCTACACCTTC.

The chain links TRBV28 to TRBJ2-1; D perhaps matches TRBD2 (5 bases). There are 15 residues in the CDR3. V lost 2 bases and J 5 bases, leaving 13 bases between the germline ends. Looked up from germline, CDR1 is MDHEN and CDR2 is SYDVKM. DNA of the CDR3: TGTGCCAGCAGTTTAACTAGAGTCTTCGACAATGAGCAGTTCTTC. Translated, it gives CASSLTRVFDNEQFF.